Listed below are T cell receptor beta chains from one sample, sequenced in a study of technical replicates of blood from a few donors. Using immunoSEQ multiplex PCR, the repertoire was profiled, and TCRdb retains in-frame clones only, with some absent. The data hold approximately 99,000 clones, with 95% observed a single time. Sequencing was performed on T cells isolated from PBMCs. The receptor set was obtained from a human donor in good health. CDR3s include the opening cysteine and the closing phenylalanine or tryptophan. The D gene is left open where the match is weak. Clone sizes are given selectively: once, few, many, or a class where the clone is expanded.

d_call clone_size j_call cdr3_length v_call cdr3_aa cdr3_nt
NA NA TRBJ1-1 15 TRBV9 CASSVDGAGDTEAFF TGTGCCAGCAGCGTAGATGGGGCAGGGGACACTGAAGCTTTCTTT
NA NA TRBJ2-5 13 TRBV5-1 CASSLGGEETQYF TGCGCCAGCAGCTTGGGGGGCGAAGAGACCCAGTACTTC
TRBD1 once TRBJ2-2 18 TRBV9 CASSAPTGGATNTGELFF TGTGCCAGCAGCGCCCCAACAGGGGGCGCAACAAACACCGGGGAGCTGTTTTTT
TRBD2 once TRBJ2-1 14 TRBV29-1 CSVGISGRATEQFF TGCAGCGTTGGTATTAGCGGGAGGGCCACTGAGCAGTTCTTC
NA NA TRBJ1-5 14 TRBV6-1 CASRALTGYEPQHF TGTGCCAGCAGAGCACTAACAGGGTACGAGCCCCAGCATTTT
NA NA TRBJ2-1 15 TRBV5-1 CASSLSLGGYNEQFF TGCGCCAGCAGCTTGTCATTGGGAGGCTACAATGAGCAGTTCTTC
NA once TRBJ2-1 13 TRBV6-5 CASSLSSYNEQFF TGTGCCAGCTCCCTGAGCTCCTACAATGAGCAGTTCTTC
NA NA TRBJ1-2 16 TRBV11-2 CASVSLVSDSRSGYTF TGTGCCAGCGTGTCTCTCGTCTCGGACAGTCGCAGCGGCTACACCTTC
TRBD2 once TRBJ2-5 18 TRBV7-2 CASSLGFMRLAGFGTQYF TGTGCCAGCAGCTTAGGTTTTATGCGACTAGCGGGGTTTGGGACCCAGTACTTC
NA NA TRBJ1-4 15 TRBV5-4 CASSLGGGLVEKLFF TGTGCCAGCAGCTTGGGCGGGGGTCTTGTCGAAAAACTGTTTTTT